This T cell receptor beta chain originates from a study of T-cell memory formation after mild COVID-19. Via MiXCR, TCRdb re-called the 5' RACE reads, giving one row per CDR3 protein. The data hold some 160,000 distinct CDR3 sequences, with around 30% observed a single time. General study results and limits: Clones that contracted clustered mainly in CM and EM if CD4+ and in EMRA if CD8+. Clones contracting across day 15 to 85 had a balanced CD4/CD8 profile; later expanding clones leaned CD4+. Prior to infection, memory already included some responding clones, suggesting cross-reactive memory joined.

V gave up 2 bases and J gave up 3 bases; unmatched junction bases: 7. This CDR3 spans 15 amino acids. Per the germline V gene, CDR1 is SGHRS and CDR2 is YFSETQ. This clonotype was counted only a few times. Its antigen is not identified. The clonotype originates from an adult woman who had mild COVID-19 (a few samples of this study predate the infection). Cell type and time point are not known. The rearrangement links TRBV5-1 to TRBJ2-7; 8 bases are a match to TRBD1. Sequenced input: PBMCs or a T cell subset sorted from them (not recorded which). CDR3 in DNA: TGCGCCAGCAGCTTAGGCAGGGGGCAGGACTACGAGCAGTACTTC. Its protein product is CASSLGRGQDYEQYF.